A single sample gave rise to the 3 T cell receptor beta chains below, sequenced in a study of T cell responses to AZD1222 COVID-19 vaccine. Assay: immunoSEQ multiplex PCR; the TCRdb copy retains only in-frame clones and omits some. This table has 80,000 or so clones, roughly nine tenths appearing once. The specimen was peripheral blood, collected on day 0 of AZD1222 vaccination. The receptors derive from an adult in good health.

The genes are TRBV7-8 and TRBJ1-2; D remains unclear. The CDR3 consists of 15 residues. The V and J ends lost 1 base and 0 bases respectively, with 9 bases between them. In germline, CDR1 is SGHVS, CDR2 FQNEAQ. The CDR3 bases are TGTGCCAGCAGCTTAGGGACCGAGACTAACTATGGCTACACCTTC. Protein sequence: CASSLGTETNYGYTF.

The chain employs TRBV2 and TRBJ2-5, with D possibly being TRBD1 (6 bases). This CDR3 has 13 amino acids. Trimming stripped 5 bases from V and 1 base from J, with 8 bases between. The V gene's germline CDR1 is SNHLY and CDR2 FYNNEI. CDR3 bases: TGTGCCAGCAGTCCGACAGGCCAAGAGACCCAGTACTTC. Translated, it gives CASSPTGQETQYF.

This clone was picked up a small number of times. Other nucleotide sequences in the sample specify the same CDR3. The rearrangement uses TRBV6-5 and TRBJ1-5; D is possibly TRBD1 (6 bases). The length of the CDR3 is 14 residues. V lost 7 bases to trimming and J lost 0 bases, with 10 bases between them. Germline loops: CDR1 MNHEY, CDR2 SVGAGI. CDR3 residues: CASNPTGSNQPQHF. The CDR3 DNA follows: TGTGCCAGCAACCCGACAGGTAGCAATCAGCCCCAGCATTTT.